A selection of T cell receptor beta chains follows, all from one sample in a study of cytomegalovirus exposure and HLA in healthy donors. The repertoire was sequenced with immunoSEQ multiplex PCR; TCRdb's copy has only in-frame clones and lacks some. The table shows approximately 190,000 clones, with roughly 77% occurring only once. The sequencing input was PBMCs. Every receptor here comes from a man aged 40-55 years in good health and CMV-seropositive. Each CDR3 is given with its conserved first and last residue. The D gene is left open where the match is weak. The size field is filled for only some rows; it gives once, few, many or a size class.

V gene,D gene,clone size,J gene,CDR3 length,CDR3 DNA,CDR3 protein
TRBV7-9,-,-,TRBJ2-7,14,TGTGCCAGCAGCTTAGAGCCGCGCGGTTACGAGCAGTACTTC,CASSLEPRGYEQYF
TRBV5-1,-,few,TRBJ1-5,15,TGCGCCAGCAGCTTGGAGGGGGACACGTATCAGCCCCAGCATTTT,CASSLEGDTYQPQHF
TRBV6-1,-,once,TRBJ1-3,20,TGTGCCAGCAGCGAATTCTCCCCCAGTCTTGCGGATGCTTCTGGAAACACCATATATTTT,CASSEFSPSLADASGNTIYF
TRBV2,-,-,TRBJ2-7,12,TGTGCCAGCACCGGAGCTTCCTACGAGCAGTACTTC,CASTGASYEQYF
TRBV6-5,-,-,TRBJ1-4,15,TGTGCCAGCACCCTAACCGGGACATTAGGAGAAAAACTGTTTTTT,CASTLTGTLGEKLFF
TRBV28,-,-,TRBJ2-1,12,TGTGCCAGCAGACACAGGGTGGACAGTCAGTTCTTC,CASRHRVDSQFF
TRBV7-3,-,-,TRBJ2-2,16,TGTGCCAGCAGCGGTCCGGGACTTCCGAACACCGGGGAGCTGTTTTTT,CASSGPGLPNTGELFF
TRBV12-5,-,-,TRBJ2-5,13,TGTGCTAGTGGTAAGGGGAAACAAGAGACCCAGTACTTC,CASGKGKQETQYF
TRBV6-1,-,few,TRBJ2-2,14,TGTGCCAGCAGCCTAGCACCGAACACCGGGGAGCTGTTTTTT,CASSLAPNTGELFF
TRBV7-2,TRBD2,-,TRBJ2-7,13,TGTGCCAGCAGCCAGTGGGGGGGGTACGAGCAGTACTTC,CASSQWGGYEQYF
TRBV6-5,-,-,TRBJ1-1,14,TGTGCCAGCAGGAGGTTCGGATTTAACACTGAAGCTTTCTTT,CASRRFGFNTEAFF
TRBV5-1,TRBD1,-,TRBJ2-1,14,TGCGCCAGCAGACCGGGACAGGGAACGAATGAGCAGTTCTTC,CASRPGQGTNEQFF
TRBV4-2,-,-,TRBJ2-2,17,TGTGCCAGCAGCCCAGCCGTGACTAGGACCCTCACCGGGGAGCTGTTTTTT,CASSPAVTRTLTGELFF
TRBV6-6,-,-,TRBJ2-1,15,TGTGCCAGCATCCCGGACAGCGACCACTACAATGAGCAGTTCTTC,CASIPDSDHYNEQFF
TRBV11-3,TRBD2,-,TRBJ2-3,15,TGTGCCAGCAGCGCAATAGCGGGAAGCCCGGATACGCAGTATTTT,CASSAIAGSPDTQYF
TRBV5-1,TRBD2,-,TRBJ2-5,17,TGCGCCAGCAGCCCCGGGACTAGCGGGGGGGCCCAAGAGACCCAGTACTTC,CASSPGTSGGAQETQYF